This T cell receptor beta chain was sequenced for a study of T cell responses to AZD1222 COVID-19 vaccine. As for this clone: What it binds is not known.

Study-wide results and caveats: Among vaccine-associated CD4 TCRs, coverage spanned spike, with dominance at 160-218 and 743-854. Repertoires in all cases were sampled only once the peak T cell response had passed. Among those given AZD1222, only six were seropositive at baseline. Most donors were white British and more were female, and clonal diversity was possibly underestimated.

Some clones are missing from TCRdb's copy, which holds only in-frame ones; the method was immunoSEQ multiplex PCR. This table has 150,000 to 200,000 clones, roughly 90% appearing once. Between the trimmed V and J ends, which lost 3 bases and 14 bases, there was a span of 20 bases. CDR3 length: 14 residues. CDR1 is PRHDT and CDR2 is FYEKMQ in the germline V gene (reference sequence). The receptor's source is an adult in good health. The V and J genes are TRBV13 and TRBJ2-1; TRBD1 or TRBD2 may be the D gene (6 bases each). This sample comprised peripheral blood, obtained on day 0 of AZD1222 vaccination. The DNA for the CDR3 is TGTGCCAGCAGCTTCGGGGGCCGCGGACGTATTAAGTTCTTC. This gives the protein CASSFGGRGRIKFF.